These 12 T cell receptor beta chains were sequenced from one sample in a study of blood T cell repertoires in COVID-19 (dated by TCRdb to about 2020). The library was obtained by the immunoSEQ multiplex PCR assay. The immuneACCESS repertoire file appears here via TCRdb, limited to in-frame rearrangements. These files lack a portion of the clones; in checked studies, under half of the deficit traces to unresolved V genes, and the cause of the others is not known. The sample table lists around 130,000 clones, approximately 86% of them with a count of one. In total, the top ten clones hold about 2.5% of the sample. Source material: PBMCs or T cells enriched from blood (not recorded which). Receptors originate from a woman between 50 and 59 years old who had recovered from COVID-19.

The J gene is TRBJ1-2, the V gene TRBV7-9; maybe TRBD1 (5 bases). The CDR3 totals 16 residues. Germline loops: CDR1 SEHNR, CDR2 FQNEAQ (reference sequence). The ends were cut back, 5 bases at V and 9 bases at J, with 25 bases in the middle. Here the CDR3 reads CASSLSVLDTQRSYTF. CDR3 DNA sequence: TGTGCCAGCAGCCTATCCGTTTTGGACACCCAACGGAGCTACACCTTC.

About this clone itself: The sample carries other DNA sequences with the same CDR3. CDR3 DNA: TGTGCCAGCTCACCGGGGACAGGGAAGGAGACCCAGTACTTC. It translates to CASSPGTGKETQYF. The chain is built from TRBV18 and TRBJ2-5; 9 nucleotides agree with TRBD1. The CDR3 runs to 14 residues. Germline values: CDR1 KGHSH, CDR2 LQKENI. Trimming took 3 bases from V and 5 from J; bases not matched to a gene: 4. The whole variable domain, filled in from reference TRBV18 and TRBJ2-5, reads NAGVMQNPRHLVRRRGQEARLRCSPMKGHSHVYWYRQLPEEGLKFMVYLQKENIIDESGMPKERFSAEFPKEGPSILRIQQVVRGDSAAYFCASSPGTGKETQYFGPGTRLLVL.

Notes on this clone: One end of the junction varies from germline; a read error may be responsible. The gene calls are TRBV7-7 and TRBJ2-6, with D possibly matching TRBD1 (5 bases). CDR1 SSHAT and CDR2 FNYEAQ come from the germline V gene (reference sequence). CDR3 length: 15 amino acids. CDR3 coding DNA: TGTGCTAGCAGCTTAGAAGGGGCTGGGGCCAACGTCCTGACTTTC. It encodes CASSLEGAGANVLTF.

V usage is TRBV11-2 and J usage is TRBJ1-2; D perhaps matches TRBD1 (5 bases). The CDR3 has 13 amino acids. The V end was cut by 5 bases, the J end by 2 bases, with 9 bases between. The germline gives CDR1 SGHAT, CDR2 FQNNGV. The CDR3 here is CASSAGGNYGYTF. The CDR3 bases are TGTGCCAGCAGCGCGGGGGGGAACTATGGCTACACCTTC.

There are a few counts of this clone. V usage is TRBV5-1 and J usage is TRBJ1-6; D ambiguous. This CDR3 is built from 14 residues. The V end was cut by 0 bases, the J end by 7 bases, with 8 bases between. Germline CDR1 SGHRS, CDR2 YFSETQ. The DNA for the CDR3 is TGCGCCAGCAGCTTGGGGGGAGGGAATTCACCCCTCCACTTT. Protein sequence: CASSLGGGNSPLHF.

The J gene is TRBJ1-2, the V gene TRBV6-2 or TRBV6-3; the match to TRBD1 covers 8 bases. CDR1 MNHEY and CDR2 SVGEGT come from the germline V gene. There are 15 residues in the CDR3. J was trimmed by 3 bases and V by 2 bases; bases with no gene match: 5. In nucleotides, the CDR3 is TGTGCCAGCAGTTACGGGACAGGATTTCACTATGGCTACACCTTC. Translation: CASSYGTGFHYGYTF.

The chain joins TRBV11-2 to TRBJ2-1, with 7 bases aligning to TRBD1. Per germline, CDR1 SGHAT and CDR2 FQNNGV. The ends lost 0 bases at V and 8 bases at J; junction bases unmatched: 10. The length of the CDR3 is 16 residues. The CDR3: CASSLEQGRFGDEQFF. Here the CDR3 DNA reads TGTGCCAGCAGCTTAGAACAGGGGAGATTTGGCGATGAGCAGTTCTTC.

The CDR3 sequence: CASSYRGRDGYTF. In DNA form, the CDR3 reads TGTGCCAGCAGTTATAGGGGCAGGGATGGCTACACCTTC. This chain uses TRBV6-5 with TRBJ1-2, with a tentative D call TRBD1 (5 bases). This CDR3 contains 13 residues. V lost 3 bases and J 6 bases, leaving 11 bases between the germline ends. Germline assignment: CDR1 MNHEY and CDR2 SVGAGI.

V and J are TRBV10-2 and TRBJ1-2, with a tentative D call TRBD1 (5 bases). V lost 10 bases and J lost 2, with 17 bases in between. The germline V gene encodes CDR1 WSHSY and CDR2 SAAADI. This CDR3 spans 14 amino acids. CDR3 region: CATLGAGLNYGYTF. DNA of the CDR3: TGCGCCACCCTAGGGGCAGGACTAAACTATGGCTACACCTTC.

This chain joins TRBV27 and TRBJ1-5; D gene uncertain. Germline lookup yields CDR1 MNHEY and CDR2 SMNVEV (reference sequence). CDR3 length: 14 residues. Trimming cost V 8 bases and J 0 bases, with 11 bases left between them. CDR3 DNA: TGTGCCAGCCAGACGGGTTATAGCAATCAGCCCCAGCATTTT. It specifies CASQTGYSNQPQHF.

The V gene is TRBV5-4, the J gene TRBJ1-2; 7 bases align to TRBD1. Unmatched junction bases numbered 8, after V lost 4 bases and J lost 8 bases. CDR3 length: 13 residues. Germline V lookup: CDR1 SGHNT, CDR2 YYREEE (reference sequence). The CDR3 region is CASSPGGGGGYTF. In DNA form, the CDR3 reads TGTGCCAGCAGCCCGGGAGGGGGCGGGGGCTACACCTTC.

This sequence joins TRBV19 and TRBJ1-6, with D perhaps TRBD1 (6 bases). In germline, CDR1 is LNHDA, CDR2 SQIVND (reference sequence). Trimming pared 8 bases from V and 3 bases from J, leaving 14 bases between. This CDR3 contains 15 residues. The CDR3 loop reads CASATTGNYNSPLHF. The CDR3 DNA is TGTGCCAGTGCTACAACAGGGAACTATAATTCACCCCTCCACTTT.